This T cell receptor (beta chain) emerged from a study of cytomegalovirus exposure and HLA in healthy donors. Study details: Both the approximately 130 validation repertoires and the approximately 700 first-cohort repertoires used the same platform, as reported by a later analysis. Whole-study findings and limits: A list of 150 to 200 TCR beta chains associated with cytomegalovirus was given. Most TCRs appeared rarely, but some public TCRs recurred in many donors.

This clone has just one count. Its antigen is unknown. Looked up from germline, CDR1 is LNHDA and CDR2 is SQIVND (reference sequence). CDR3 length: 15 amino acids. The V and J ends lost 6 bases and 7 bases respectively, with 18 bases between them. TCRdb's copy holds only in-frame clones and misses some; the assay was immunoSEQ multiplex PCR. Here the sample spans 200,000 to 250,000 clones, 87% being singletons. V usage is TRBV19 and J usage is TRBJ2-2; D is unclear. The receptor was derived from a man in his late teens or twenties in good health and CMV-seropositive. The sample taken for sequencing was PBMCs. The CDR3 protein is CASSLIVGFGGELFF. The CDR3 nucleotides are TGTGCCAGTAGCCTTATTGTAGGGTTTGGCGGGGAGCTGTTTTTT. The full variable domain, its missing parts supplied by reference TRBV19 and TRBJ2-2, is DGGITQSPKYLFRKEGQNVTLSCEQNLNHDAMYWYRQDPGQGLRLIYYSQIVNDFQKGDIAEGYSVSREKKESFPLTVTSAQKNPTAFYLCASSLIVGFGGELFFGEGSRLTVL.